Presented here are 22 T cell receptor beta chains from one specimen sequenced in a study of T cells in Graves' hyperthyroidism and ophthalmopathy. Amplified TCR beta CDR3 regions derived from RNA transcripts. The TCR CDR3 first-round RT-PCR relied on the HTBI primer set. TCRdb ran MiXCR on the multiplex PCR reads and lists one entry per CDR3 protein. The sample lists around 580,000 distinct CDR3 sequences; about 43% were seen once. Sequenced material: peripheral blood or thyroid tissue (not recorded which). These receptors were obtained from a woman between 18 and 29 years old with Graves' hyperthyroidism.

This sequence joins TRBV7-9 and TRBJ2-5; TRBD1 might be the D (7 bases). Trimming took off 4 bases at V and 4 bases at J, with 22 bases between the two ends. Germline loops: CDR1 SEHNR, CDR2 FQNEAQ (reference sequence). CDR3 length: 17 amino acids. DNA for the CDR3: TGTGCCAGCAGCTGGGACAGCAACACCGGGGAGGTAGAGACCCAGTACTTC. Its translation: CASSWDSNTGEVETQYF.

The CDR3 protein is CASSLRLAGNTDTQYF. CDR3 bases: TGTGCCAGTAGTCTCCGACTAGCGGGTAACACAGATACGCAGTATTTT. The J gene is TRBJ2-3, the V gene TRBV19, with 10 positions matching TRBD2. The CDR3 totals 16 residues. Germline loops: CDR1 LNHDA, CDR2 SQIVND (reference sequence). Trimming took 5 bases from V and 2 from J; bases not matched to a gene: 7.

The CDR3 sequence: CASSERVGRGYEQYF. The CDR3 region has the DNA TGTGCCAGCAGTGAACGGGTAGGGAGGGGCTACGAGCAGTACTTC. The chain uses TRBV2 and TRBJ2-7, with 7 nucleotides matching TRBD2. V was pared by 2 bases and J by 3 bases, with 7 bases of the junction left unmatched. The CDR3 spans 15 residues. CDR1 is SNHLY, CDR2 FYNNEI, per germline.

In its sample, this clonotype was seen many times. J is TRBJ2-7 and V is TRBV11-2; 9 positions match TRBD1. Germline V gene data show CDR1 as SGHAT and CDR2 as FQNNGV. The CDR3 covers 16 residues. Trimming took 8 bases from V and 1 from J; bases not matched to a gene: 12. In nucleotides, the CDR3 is TGTGCCAGCGGAGGAGCAGGGACAGGGAGTTCCTACGAGCAGTACTTC. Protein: CASGGAGTGSSYEQYF.

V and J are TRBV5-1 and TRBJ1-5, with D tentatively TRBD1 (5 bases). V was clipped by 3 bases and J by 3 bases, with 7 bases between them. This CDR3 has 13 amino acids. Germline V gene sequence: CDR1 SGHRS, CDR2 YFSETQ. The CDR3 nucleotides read TGCGCCAGCAGCTCAGGGACCAATCAGCCCCAGCATTTT. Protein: CASSSGTNQPQHF.

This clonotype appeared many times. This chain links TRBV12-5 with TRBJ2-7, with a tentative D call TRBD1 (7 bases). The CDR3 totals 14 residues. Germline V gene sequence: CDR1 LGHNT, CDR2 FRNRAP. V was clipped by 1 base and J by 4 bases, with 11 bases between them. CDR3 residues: CASGLGQGGYEQYF. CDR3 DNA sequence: TGTGCTAGTGGTTTGGGACAGGGAGGATACGAGCAGTACTTC.

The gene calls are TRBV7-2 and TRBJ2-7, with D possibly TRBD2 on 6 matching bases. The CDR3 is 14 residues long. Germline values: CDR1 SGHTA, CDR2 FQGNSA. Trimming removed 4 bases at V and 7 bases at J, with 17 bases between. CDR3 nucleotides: TGTGCCAGCAGCTACCGGGACTCCTACAATGAGCAGTACTTC. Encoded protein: CASSYRDSYNEQYF.

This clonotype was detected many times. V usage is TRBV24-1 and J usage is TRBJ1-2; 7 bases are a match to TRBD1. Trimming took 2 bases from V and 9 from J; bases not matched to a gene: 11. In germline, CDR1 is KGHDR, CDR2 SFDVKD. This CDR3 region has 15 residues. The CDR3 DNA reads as TGTGCCACCAGTGATTCCCGCCGGGACAGAGATCGCTACACCTTC. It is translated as CATSDSRRDRDRYTF.

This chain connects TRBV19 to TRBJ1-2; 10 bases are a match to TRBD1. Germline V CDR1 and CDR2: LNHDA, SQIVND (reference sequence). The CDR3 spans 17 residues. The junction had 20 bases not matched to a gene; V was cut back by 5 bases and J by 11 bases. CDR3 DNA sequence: TGTGCCAGTAGTGTGCGGAGGTTGGGCCGGGACAGGGGTGGTTACACCTTC. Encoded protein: CASSVRRLGRDRGGYTF.

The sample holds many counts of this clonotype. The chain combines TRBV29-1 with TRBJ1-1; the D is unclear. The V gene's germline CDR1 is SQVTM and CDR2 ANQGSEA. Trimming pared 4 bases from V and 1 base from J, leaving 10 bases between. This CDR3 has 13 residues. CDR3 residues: CSVVFMRNTEAFF. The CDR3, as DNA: TGCAGCGTTGTGTTTATGAGGAACACTGAAGCTTTCTTT.

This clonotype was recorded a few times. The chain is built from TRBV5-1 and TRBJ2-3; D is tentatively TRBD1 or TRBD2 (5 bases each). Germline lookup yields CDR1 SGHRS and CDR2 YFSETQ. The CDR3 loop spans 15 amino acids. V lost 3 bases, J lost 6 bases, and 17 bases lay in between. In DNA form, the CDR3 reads TGCGCCAGCAGCTCTTTATCCGGGACCCTCGATACGCAGTATTTT. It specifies CASSSLSGTLDTQYF.

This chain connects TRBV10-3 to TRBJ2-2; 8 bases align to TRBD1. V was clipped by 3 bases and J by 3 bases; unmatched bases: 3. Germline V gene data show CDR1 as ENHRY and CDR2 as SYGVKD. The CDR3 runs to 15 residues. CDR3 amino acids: CAISETGGDTGELFF. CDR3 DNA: TGTGCCATCAGTGAAACAGGGGGAGACACCGGGGAGCTGTTTTTT.

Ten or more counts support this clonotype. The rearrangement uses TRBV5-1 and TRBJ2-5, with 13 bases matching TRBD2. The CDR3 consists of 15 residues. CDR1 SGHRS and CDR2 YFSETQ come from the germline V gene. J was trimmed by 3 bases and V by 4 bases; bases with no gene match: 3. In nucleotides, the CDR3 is TGCGCCAGCAGCCAAGGACTAGCGGGAGAAGAGACCCAGTACTTC. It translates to CASSQGLAGEETQYF.

CDR3 loop: CASSFTGTQETQYF. The CDR3 nucleotides are TGTGCCAGCAGCTTTACCGGGACCCAAGAGACCCAGTACTTC. The J gene is TRBJ2-5, the V gene TRBV7-2; D is possibly TRBD1 or TRBD2 (5 bases each). The CDR3 has 14 amino acids. Trimming took 3 bases from V and 1 from J, leaving 9 bases between them. CDR1 and CDR2 from the germline V gene are SGHTA and FQGNSA.

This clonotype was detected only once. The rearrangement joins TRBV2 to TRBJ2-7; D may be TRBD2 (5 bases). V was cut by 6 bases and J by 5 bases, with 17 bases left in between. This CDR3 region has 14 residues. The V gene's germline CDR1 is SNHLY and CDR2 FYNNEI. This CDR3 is CASRDRLARHEQYF. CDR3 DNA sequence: TGTGCCAGCAGGGATAGGTTAGCGCGACACGAGCAGTACTTC. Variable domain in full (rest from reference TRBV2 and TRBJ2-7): EPEVTQTPSHQVTQMGQEVILRCVPISNHLYFYWYRQILGQKVEFLVSFYNNEISEKSEIFDDQFSVERPDGSNFTLKIRSTKLEDSAMYFCASRDRLARHEQYFGPGTRLTVT.

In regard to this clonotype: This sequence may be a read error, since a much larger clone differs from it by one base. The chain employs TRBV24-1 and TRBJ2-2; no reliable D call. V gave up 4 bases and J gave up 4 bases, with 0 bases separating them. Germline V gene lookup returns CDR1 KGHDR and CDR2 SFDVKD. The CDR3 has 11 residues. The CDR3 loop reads CATSDTGELFF. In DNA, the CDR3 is TGTGCCACCAGTGACACCGGGGAGCTGTTTTTT.

Written as DNA, the CDR3 is TGTGCCAGCAGCTTAGGGTTAGCGTTTCCAGATACGCAGTATTTT. Translating it yields CASSLGLAFPDTQYF. This rearrangement joins TRBV11-2 to TRBJ2-3; maybe TRBD2 (5 bases). CDR1 and CDR2 from the germline V gene are SGHAT and FQNNGV. Trimming removed 1 base from V and 4 bases from J, with 12 bases in between. This CDR3 comprises 15 residues.

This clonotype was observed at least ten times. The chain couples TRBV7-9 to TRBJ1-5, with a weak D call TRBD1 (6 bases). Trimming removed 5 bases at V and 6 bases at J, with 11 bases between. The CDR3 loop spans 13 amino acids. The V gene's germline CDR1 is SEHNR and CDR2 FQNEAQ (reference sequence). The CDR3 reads CASSLTGSQPQHF. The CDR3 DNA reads TGTGCCAGCAGCCTAACAGGGAGTCAGCCCCAGCATTTT.

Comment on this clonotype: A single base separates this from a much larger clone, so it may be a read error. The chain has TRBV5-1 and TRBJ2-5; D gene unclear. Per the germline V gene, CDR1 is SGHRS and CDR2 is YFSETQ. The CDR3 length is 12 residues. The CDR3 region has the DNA TGCGCCAGCAGCCCTCCTCAAGAGACCCGGTACTTC. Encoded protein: CASSPPQETRYF.

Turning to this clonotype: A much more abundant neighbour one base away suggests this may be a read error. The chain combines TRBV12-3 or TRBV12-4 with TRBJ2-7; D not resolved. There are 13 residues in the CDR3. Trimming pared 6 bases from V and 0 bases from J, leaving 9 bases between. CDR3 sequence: CASRSTNSYEQYF. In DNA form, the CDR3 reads TGTGCCAGCAGGAGCACCAACTCCTACGAGCAGTACTTC.

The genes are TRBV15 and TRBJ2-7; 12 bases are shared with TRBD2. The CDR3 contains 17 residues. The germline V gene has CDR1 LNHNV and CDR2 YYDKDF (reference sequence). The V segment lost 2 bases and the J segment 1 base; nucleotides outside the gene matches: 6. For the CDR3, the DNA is TGTGCCACCAGCAGACTAGAACTAGCGGGAGGATCCTACGAGCAGTACTTC. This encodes CATSRLELAGGSYEQYF.

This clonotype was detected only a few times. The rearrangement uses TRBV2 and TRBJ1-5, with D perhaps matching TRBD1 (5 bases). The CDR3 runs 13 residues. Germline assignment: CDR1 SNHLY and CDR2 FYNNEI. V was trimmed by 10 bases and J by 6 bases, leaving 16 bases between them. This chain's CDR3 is CATEGGGGQPQHF. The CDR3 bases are TGTGCCACCGAGGGCGGGGGAGGTCAGCCCCAGCATTTT.